What follows is one T cell receptor beta chain and its context. Original analysis: Reference gene primers were amplified, and this amplification served to estimate nucleated cell counts. TCRdb's copy holds only in-frame clones and misses some; the assay was immunoSEQ multiplex PCR. D and trimming were read from the DNA, whereas the V and J calls and clone size are those reported in that table. The profile shows around 140,000 clones, more than 70% of them singletons. This record comes from a study of blood T cell repertoires in COVID-19. Germline V CDR1 and CDR2: LNHDA, SQIVND (reference sequence). Trimming shortened V by 0 bases and J by 4 bases, and 14 bases separated the two germline ends. The CDR3 spans 16 residues.

The TCR comes from an older woman with acute or convalescent COVID-19. The J gene is TRBJ2-3, the V gene TRBV19, with D possibly TRBD2 on 7 matching bases. Source material: peripheral blood. CDR3 DNA sequence: TGTGCCAGTAGTATAGACCGGGGGGCGCGCTCAGATACGCAGTATTTT. This encodes CASSIDRGARSDTQYF.